This TCR beta chain was captured in a study of technical replicates of blood from a handful of donors. This clone has just one count. The repertoire was sequenced with immunoSEQ multiplex PCR; TCRdb's copy has only in-frame clones and lacks some. The table includes under 70,000 clones, 90% to 95% detected once. Trimming removed 6 bases at V and 6 bases at J, with 17 bases between. The germline gives CDR1 SGHTA, CDR2 FQGTGA. The CDR3 covers 14 residues. Sequences were obtained from PBMCs. This TCR was sampled from a human donor in good health. Some clones in this sample may be carry-over from other donors' samples. This rearrangement joins TRBV7-3 to TRBJ1-1; weak D call: TRBD1 (5 bases). The CDR3 bases are TGTGCCAGCAGGTATGGGGCCAGGGCACCTGAAGCTTTCTTT. It translates to CASRYGARAPEAFF.